The table lists the clone carrying this TCR beta chain with many counts. The antigen is unknown. Germline V gives CDR1 DFQATT, CDR2 SNEGSKA (reference sequence). The CDR3 consists of 13 residues. V lost 3 bases to trimming and J lost 7 bases, with 15 bases between them. These data are taken from a study of CD8+CD57+ T cells in acquired aplastic anemia. Study summary: The sorted CD4+ and CD8+ cells yielded an average approximately 3.3 ug of DNA. Approximately 9.9 million reads, on average, were obtained for CD4+ cells from healthy donors. Regarding the study as a whole: The CD8+ Simpson's diversity of patients and controls was not significantly different. Around 30 was the count of CD8+ CDR3 sequences that patients shared with controls.

Genomic DNA provided the template from which TCR beta VDJ and CDR3 profiles were obtained. In TCRdb, the reads were re-called with MiXCR into one record per CDR3 protein. The sample records 400,000 to 450,000 distinct CDR3 sequences, 60% to 80% being singletons. The V and J genes are TRBV20-1 and TRBJ1-1, with no clear D. The specimen sequenced was sorted CD4+, CD8+, or CD8+CD57+ T cells (not recorded which) from PBMCs. This receptor was taken from a human donor in good health, serving as a control. In nucleotides, the CDR3 is TGCAGTGCTAGCCCCTACAGAGAACATGAAGCTTTCTTT. Its protein is CSASPYREHEAFF.